This T cell receptor (beta chain) emerged from a study of response to subunit inactivated influenza vaccine. The CDR3 runs to 15 residues. Germline V gene lookup returns CDR1 SGHRS and CDR2 YFSETQ. Trimming shortened V by 1 base and J by 2 bases, and 12 bases separated the two germline ends. On this clonotype itself: Its antigen is not known.

A single record per CDR3 protein comes from TCRdb applying MiXCR to the RT-PCR reads. Of 150,000 to 200,000 distinct CDR3 sequences in the sample, roughly 12% were seen once. Study-wide findings and caveats: It was the authors' suggestion that each seasonal influenza vaccination recruits few new T cells.

These same data were also listed under a study on T cells expressing NK-cell markers. That source notes: UMI-tagged 5'RACE template switching yielded the TCR beta cDNA. In roughly six donors, dominant NKG2C+ clonotypes were roughly 1.0-7.0% of CD8+ T cells. Specificity for HCMV among expanded NKG2C+ T cell clones was not established.

This receptor was obtained from a man aged 50-59 years who received an inactivated influenza vaccine. Specimen: CD8+ T cells sorted from PBMCs, collected roughly 12 days after vaccination. The chain has TRBV5-1 and TRBJ1-1; a weak D match, TRBD1 (5 bases). The CDR3 DNA sequence: TGCGCCAGCAGCTTGTGGACGGGGGGTAACACTGAAGCTTTCTTT. As protein: CASSLWTGGNTEAFF.